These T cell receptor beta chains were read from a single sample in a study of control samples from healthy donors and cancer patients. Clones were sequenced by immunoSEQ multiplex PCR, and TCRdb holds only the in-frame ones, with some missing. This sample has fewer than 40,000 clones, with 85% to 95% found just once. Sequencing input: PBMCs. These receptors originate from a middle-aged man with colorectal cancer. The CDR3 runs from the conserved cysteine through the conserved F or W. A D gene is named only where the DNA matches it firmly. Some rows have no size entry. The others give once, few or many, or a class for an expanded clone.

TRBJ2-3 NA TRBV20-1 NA TGCAGTGCCCGACGGGCAGATACGCAGTATTTT CSARRADTQYF
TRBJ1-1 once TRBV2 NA TGTGCCAGCAGCGTAGGCACAATGGGTGAAGCTTTCTTT CASSVGTMGEAFF
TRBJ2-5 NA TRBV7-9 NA TGTGCCAGCAGCACCGGGGTCCACCAAGAGACCCAGTACTTC CASSTGVHQETQYF
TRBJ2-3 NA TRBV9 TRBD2 TGTGCCAGCAGCGTAGTACAAGCGGGGGGGGCAGATACGCAGTATTTT CASSVVQAGGADTQYF
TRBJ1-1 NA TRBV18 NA TGTGCCAGCTCACCACCAGGGAACACTGAAGCTTTCTTT CASSPPGNTEAFF
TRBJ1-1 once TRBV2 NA TGTGCCAGCAGATGGACAGAACTTGAAGCTTTCTTT CASRWTELEAFF
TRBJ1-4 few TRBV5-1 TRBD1 TGCGCCAGCAGCTTAGGGACAGGGAATGAAAAACTGTTTTTT CASSLGTGNEKLFF
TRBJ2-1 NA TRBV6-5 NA TGTGCCAGCGGAGACAGATCCTACAATGAGCAGTTCTTC CASGDRSYNEQFF
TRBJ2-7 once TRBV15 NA TGTGCCACCAGCAGAGACGTAGGTAGCGCCTACGAGCAGTACTTC CATSRDVGSAYEQYF
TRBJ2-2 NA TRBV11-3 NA TGTGCCAGCAGCTTAGATGCCGCCGCGTGGACCGCGAACACCGGGGAGCTGTTTTTT CASSLDAAAWTANTGELFF
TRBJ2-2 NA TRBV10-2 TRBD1 TGCGCCAGCGGACAAGGACAGGGATCCGGGGAGCTGTTTTTT CASGQGQGSGELFF
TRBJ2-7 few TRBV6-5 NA TGTGCCAGCAGTTACCGGGCCGTGTCCTACGAGCAGTACTTC CASSYRAVSYEQYF